The next 16 T cell receptor beta chains were all read from a single sample in a study of cytomegalovirus exposure and HLA in healthy donors. The PCR employed 60 Vbeta primers together with 13 Jbeta primers. Assay: immunoSEQ multiplex PCR; the TCRdb copy retains only in-frame clones and omits some. The sample lists some 160,000 clones; more than 65% were seen once. Specimen: PBMCs. Receptors were obtained from a young woman in good health and CMV-seronegative.

To note about this clone: One junction end disagrees with the germline gene, perhaps due to a read error. CDR3: CASSFRSNRPQHF. CDR3 nucleotides: TGTGCCAGCAGTTTTAGGAGCAATCGGCCCCAGCATTTT. V usage is TRBV28 and J usage is TRBJ1-5, with unresolved D. CDR3 length equals 13 residues. Looked up from germline, CDR1 is MDHEN and CDR2 is SYDVKM. Filled out from reference TRBV28 and TRBJ1-5, the complete variable domain reads DVKVTQSSRYLVKRTGEKVFLECVQDMDHENMFWYRQDPGLGLRLIYFSYDVKMKEKGDIPEGYSVSREKKERFSLILESASTNQTSMYLCASSFRSNRPQHFGDGTRLSIL.

The rearrangement joins TRBV5-1 to TRBJ2-3, with a tentative D call TRBD2 (6 bases). CDR3 size: 16 residues. In germline, CDR1 is SGHRS, CDR2 YFSETQ. V lost 0 bases to trimming and J lost 6 bases, with 17 bases between them. CDR3 region: CASSLESAGTRDTQYF. The CDR3 DNA reads TGCGCCAGCAGCTTGGAAAGTGCGGGAACGCGTGATACGCAGTATTTT. Full variable domain (missing parts from reference TRBV5-1 and TRBJ2-3): KAGVTQTPRYLIKTRGQQVTLSCSPISGHRSVSWYQQTPGQGLQFLFEYFSETQRNKGNFPGRFSGRQFSNSRSEMNVSTLELGDSALYLCASSLESAGTRDTQYFGPGTRLTVL.

The V call is TRBV25-1, the J call TRBJ2-3; 9 bases are shared with TRBD2. The CDR3 has 16 amino acids. CDR1 and CDR2 (germline): MGHDK, SYGVNS. The V gene end was trimmed by 6 bases and the J gene end by 2 bases; junction bases not matched to a gene: 9. The CDR3 sequence: CASSQASGRTTDTQYF. In DNA, the CDR3 is TGTGCCAGCAGCCAGGCGAGCGGGAGGACCACAGATACGCAGTATTTT.

V and J are TRBV28 and TRBJ2-7, with TRBD2 matching over 9 bases. The V segment lost 3 bases and the J segment 4 bases; nucleotides outside the gene matches: 7. CDR3 length: 15 amino acids. Per the germline V gene, CDR1 is MDHEN and CDR2 is SYDVKM. The CDR3 sequence: CASSFLPGLAYEQYF. CDR3 in DNA: TGTGCCAGCAGTTTCCTTCCGGGACTAGCTTACGAGCAGTACTTC. Combining the CDR3 with reference TRBV28 and TRBJ2-7 gives the whole variable domain DVKVTQSSRYLVKRTGEKVFLECVQDMDHENMFWYRQDPGLGLRLIYFSYDVKMKEKGDIPEGYSVSREKKERFSLILESASTNQTSMYLCASSFLPGLAYEQYFGPGTRLTVT.

This chain connects TRBV12-5 to TRBJ1-4, with D possibly TRBD1 on 5 matching bases. The CDR3 consists of 14 residues. Germline lookup yields CDR1 LGHNT and CDR2 FRNRAP. V lost 0 bases and J lost 8, with 10 bases in between. The CDR3 DNA reads TGTGCTAGTGGTTTGGTAATGGAGGGGGAAAAACTGTTTTTT. Translation: CASGLVMEGEKLFF.

The rearrangement uses TRBV4-1 and TRBJ1-2; TRBD1 agrees at 11 bases. Germline V gene data show CDR1 as MGHRA and CDR2 as YSYEKL. The ends lost 4 bases at V and 3 bases at J; junction bases unmatched: 4. The CDR3 sequence is 15 residues long. The CDR3 DNA sequence: TGCGCCAGCAGCCTTCAGGGACAGGGGGACTATGGCTACACCTTC. Amino acid sequence: CASSLQGQGDYGYTF.

This clone occurred a few times. The chain employs TRBV13 and TRBJ2-7; 16 nucleotides line up with TRBD2. Germline V lookup: CDR1 PRHDT, CDR2 FYEKMQ (reference sequence). The CDR3 runs to 19 residues. Trimming cost V 4 bases and J 2 bases; bases outside gene matches: 11. CDR3 sequence (DNA): TGTGCCAGCAGCTCAAACCTCGGGACTAGCGGGGGGGAGACCTACGAGCAGTACTTC. Translating it yields CASSSNLGTSGGETYEQYF. The whole variable domain, filled in from reference TRBV13 and TRBJ2-7, reads AAGVIQSPRHLIKEKRETATLKCYPIPRHDTVYWYQQGPGQDPQFLISFYEKMQSDKGSIPDRFSAQQFSDYHSELNMSSLELGDSALYFCASSSNLGTSGGETYEQYFGPGTRLTVT.

The chain employs TRBV5-6 and TRBJ2-1; possible D gene TRBD1, 6 bases. The CDR3 has 17 amino acids. Looked up from germline, CDR1 is SGHDT and CDR2 is YYEEEE. V shed 0 bases and J shed 7 bases, with 20 bases lying between them. The CDR3: CASSLVRVRLRGNEQFF. CDR3 nucleotide sequence: TGTGCCAGCAGCTTGGTGCGGGTCCGTTTGAGGGGGAATGAGCAGTTCTTC.

The chain joins TRBV4-2 to TRBJ2-7, with D perhaps TRBD2 (5 bases). Trimming took 0 bases from V and 0 from J, leaving 15 bases between them. The CDR3 has 17 residues. Germline V gene lookup returns CDR1 LGHNA and CDR2 YNFKEQ. The CDR3 region has the DNA TGTGCCAGCAGCCAAGATCGAGCTAGCTCCGGCTCCTACGAGCAGTACTTC. Encoded protein: CASSQDRASSGSYEQYF.

The chain employs TRBV2 and TRBJ1-1, with no clear D. V shed 2 bases and J shed 0 bases, with 4 bases lying between them. The CDR3 covers 13 residues. CDR1 SNHLY and CDR2 FYNNEI come from the germline V gene. CDR3 loop: CASSEYLNTEAFF. The CDR3 coding sequence is TGTGCCAGCAGTGAATACTTGAACACTGAAGCTTTCTTT.

The chain uses TRBV9 and TRBJ2-2; tentative D call: TRBD2 (6 bases). CDR3 size: 16 residues. Germline values: CDR1 SGDLS, CDR2 YYNGEE. The V end lost 0 bases, the J end lost 4 bases, and 13 bases lay between the germline ends. The CDR3 is CASSVVAVISTGELFF. The DNA of the CDR3 is TGTGCCAGCAGCGTAGTAGCGGTAATTAGCACCGGGGAGCTGTTTTTT.

This clone came up a few times. The CDR3 DNA follows: TGTGCCAGCAGCTTAGTATCTACTAGCGGGAGTTACGAGCAGTACTTC. Translated, it gives CASSLVSTSGSYEQYF. The rearrangement links TRBV7-2 to TRBJ2-7; the match to TRBD2 covers 11 bases. Looked up from germline, CDR1 is SGHTA and CDR2 is FQGNSA. V lost 1 base to trimming and J lost 4 bases; unmatched junction nucleotides: 6. The CDR3 runs to 16 residues.

The rearrangement joins TRBV29-1 to TRBJ2-5, with D possibly being TRBD1 (6 bases). CDR3 length: 15 amino acids. Germline lookup yields CDR1 SQVTM and CDR2 ANQGSEA. Trimming shortened V by 5 bases and J by 0 bases, and 16 bases separated the two germline ends. Here the CDR3 reads CSVQKGGGYQETQYF. In nucleotides, the CDR3 is TGCAGCGTTCAAAAAGGTGGGGGCTACCAAGAGACCCAGTACTTC.

This clone showed up just a few times. The chain uses TRBV28 and TRBJ2-5, with D tentatively TRBD2 (5 bases). Germline loops: CDR1 MDHEN, CDR2 SYDVKM. The CDR3 runs to 15 residues. With 5 bases removed from V and 5 bases from J, the gap between germline ends came to 18 bases. The CDR3 is CASSALWGAGETQYF. CDR3 in DNA: TGTGCCAGCAGTGCCTTATGGGGAGCCGGGGAGACCCAGTACTTC.

The chain couples TRBV5-4 to TRBJ1-1; 8 bases line up with TRBD1. Losses at the gene ends were 5 bases for V and 4 bases for J; bases not matched to a gene: 13. CDR1 is SGHNT and CDR2 is YYREEE in the germline V gene (reference sequence). This CDR3 region has 16 residues. CDR3 DNA sequence: TGTGCCAGCAGGGAGGGCAGGGGGCGCGTAAGCACTGAAGCTTTCTTT. Translating it yields CASREGRGRVSTEAFF. The complete variable domain, with remaining parts taken from reference TRBV5-4 and TRBJ1-1, reads ETGVTQSPTHLIKTRGQQVTLRCSSQSGHNTVSWYQQALGQGPQFIFQYYREEENGRGNFPPRFSGLQFPNYSSELNVNALELDDSALYLCASREGRGRVSTEAFFGQGTRLTVV.

This clone was picked up a small number of times. The V call is TRBV5-4, the J call TRBJ2-7; D is possibly TRBD2 (9 bases). This CDR3 comprises 15 residues. V was pared by 4 bases and J by 2 bases, with 16 bases between. The germline V gene has CDR1 SGHNT and CDR2 YYREEE (reference sequence). The chain's CDR3 is CASSQGASGTYEQYF. The CDR3 coding sequence is TGTGCCAGCAGCCAGGGGGCTAGCGGGACCTACGAGCAGTACTTC.